These 28 T cell receptor beta chains were all obtained from the same sample, sequenced in a study of blood T cell repertoires in COVID-19. The repertoire was sequenced with immunoSEQ multiplex PCR; TCRdb's copy has only in-frame clones and lacks some. The data contain roughly 250,000 clones, around 90% of them singletons. Sequenced material: PBMCs or T cells enriched from blood (not recorded which). The receptors were sampled from a human donor in a cohort exposed to, infected with or recovered from COVID-19 (not recorded which). The donor label of this sample is uncertain.

CDR3 loop: CASTSGQGAEKLFF. The CDR3 nucleotides are TGTGCCAGCACGTCGGGACAGGGCGCCGAAAAACTGTTTTTT. The chain joins TRBV9 to TRBJ1-4; TRBD1 agrees at 9 bases. The length of the CDR3 is 14 residues. V shed 6 bases, J shed 8 bases, and the junction held 8 bases outside the gene matches. Germline lookup yields CDR1 SGDLS and CDR2 YYNGEE. The full variable domain, completed using reference TRBV9 and TRBJ1-4, is DSGVTQTPKHLITATGQRVTLRCSPRSGDLSVYWYQQSLDQGLQFLIQYYNGEERAKGNILERFSAQQFPDLHSELNLSSLELGDSALYFCASTSGQGAEKLFFGSGTQLSVL.

The gene calls are TRBV13 and TRBJ2-4, with 9 bases aligning to TRBD2. Germline V gives CDR1 PRHDT, CDR2 FYEKMQ (reference sequence). The CDR3 length is 16 residues. Trimming removed 5 bases from V and 6 bases from J; junction bases left unmatched: 11. CDR3 loop: CASSRPRAGGRNIQYF. The DNA of the CDR3 is TGTGCCAGCAGCCGACCCCGGGCGGGGGGGCGAAACATTCAGTACTTC.

The chain links TRBV5-1 to TRBJ2-5; D is perhaps TRBD2 (7 bases). CDR3 size: 17 residues. Trimming took off 0 bases at V and 5 bases at J, with 20 bases between the two ends. Germline CDR1 SGHRS, CDR2 YFSETQ. DNA for the CDR3: TGCGCCAGCAGCTTGGCCCTCCTAGGGGGGGGAACGGAGACCCAGTACTTC. It translates to CASSLALLGGGTETQYF.

The rearrangement joins TRBV3-1 (or the pseudogene TRBV3-2) to TRBJ1-3; D uncertain. V was trimmed by 0 bases and J by 3 bases, leaving 3 bases between them. Germline CDR1 reads LGHDT; CDR2 reads YNNKEL (reference sequence). CDR3 length equals 13 residues. The CDR3 loop is CASSQDLGNTIYF. CDR3 DNA: TGTGCCAGCAGCCAAGACCTTGGAAACACCATATATTTT.

This chain links TRBV27 with TRBJ1-1; 7 nucleotides line up with TRBD1. CDR1 is MNHEY and CDR2 is SMNVEV in the germline V gene (reference sequence). The ends lost 1 base at V and 3 bases at J; junction bases unmatched: 5. The CDR3 extends over 15 amino acids. CDR3 sequence: CASSLFPGGDTEAFF. DNA of the CDR3: TGTGCCAGCAGTTTATTCCCAGGGGGAGACACTGAAGCTTTCTTT.

This chain joins TRBV7-3 and TRBJ2-5, with 10 bases identical to TRBD1. The CDR3 is 13 amino acids. Germline V lookup: CDR1 SGHTA, CDR2 FQGTGA. After removal of 5 bases from V and 4 bases from J, the junction contained 1 base not matched to a gene. CDR3 protein: CASSRTGGETQYF. CDR3 nucleotide sequence: TGTGCCAGCAGCCGGACAGGGGGAGAGACCCAGTACTTC.

The V gene is TRBV5-6, the J gene TRBJ2-5, with TRBD2 as a possible D gene (6 bases). V was pared by 4 bases and J by 5 bases, with 24 bases between. The germline CDR1 and CDR2 sequences are SGHDT and YYEEEE. The CDR3 runs 17 residues. The CDR3 region is CASSGMGGAGSQETQYF. The CDR3 DNA reads as TGTGCCAGCAGCGGGATGGGAGGAGCAGGGTCGCAGGAGACCCAGTACTTC.

The chain combines TRBV27 with TRBJ1-6; the match to TRBD1 covers 7 bases. Trimming cost V 6 bases and J 7 bases; bases outside gene matches: 3. Per germline, CDR1 MNHEY and CDR2 SMNVEV (reference sequence). The CDR3 covers 13 residues. CDR3 region: CASRGTENSPLHF. CDR3 DNA sequence: TGTGCCAGCAGGGGGACAGAGAATTCACCCCTCCACTTT.

This chain links TRBV5-1 with TRBJ2-7, with TRBD2 as a possible D gene (6 bases). V gave up 0 bases and J gave up 5 bases, with 12 bases separating them. The CDR3 has 14 residues. The germline V gene has CDR1 SGHRS and CDR2 YFSETQ. Here the CDR3 reads CASSLVPGGDEQYF. CDR3 nucleotides: TGCGCCAGCAGCTTGGTCCCCGGCGGGGACGAGCAGTACTTC.

This clone was found once. The CDR3 region is CASSLGGVDTQYF. Written as DNA, the CDR3 is TGTGCCAGCAGTTTAGGGGGGGTAGATACGCAGTATTTT. This chain joins TRBV6-5 and TRBJ2-3, with D tentatively TRBD2 (7 bases). This CDR3 comprises 13 residues. Trimming removed 4 bases from V and 5 bases from J, with 10 bases in between. In germline, CDR1 is MNHEY, CDR2 SVGAGI.

This chain joins TRBV15 and TRBJ2-3; tentative D call: TRBD2 (5 bases). CDR1 is LNHNV, CDR2 YYDKDF, per germline (reference sequence). CDR3 size: 15 residues. Trimming pared 1 base from V and 2 bases from J, leaving 10 bases between. CDR3 residues: CATSRGGAATDTQYF. The CDR3, as DNA: TGTGCCACCAGCAGAGGGGGAGCGGCCACAGATACGCAGTATTTT.

V and J are TRBV5-5 and TRBJ1-2; weak D call: TRBD1 (5 bases). The germline V gene encodes CDR1 SGHKS and CDR2 YYEKEE (reference sequence). The CDR3 is made up of 15 amino acids. Trimming removed 0 bases from V and 4 bases from J, with 13 bases in between. CDR3 region: CASSLAQGESYGYTF. DNA of the CDR3: TGTGCCAGCAGCTTGGCTCAGGGCGAGAGCTATGGCTACACCTTC.

This chain joins TRBV11-3 and TRBJ2-3; tentatively, D is TRBD2 (6 bases). Trimming shortened V by 5 bases and J by 11 bases, and 20 bases separated the two germline ends. Looked up from germline, CDR1 is SGHNT and CDR2 is YENEEA. This CDR3 region has 14 residues. The CDR3 DNA reads as TGTGCCAGCAGCCCCGCCCCCGCTAGCGTCAAGCAGTATTTT. Protein: CASSPAPASVKQYF. Full variable domain (remainder filled in from reference TRBV11-3 and TRBJ2-3): EAGVVQSPRYKIIEKKQPVAFWCNPISGHNTLYWYLQNLGQGPELLIRYENEEAVDDSQLPKDRFSAERLKGVDSTLKIQPAELGDSAVYLCASSPAPASVKQYFGPGTRLTVL.

The V gene is TRBV18, the J gene TRBJ1-2; perhaps TRBD1 as D (5 bases). Germline V gene data show CDR1 as KGHSH and CDR2 as LQKENI. This CDR3 is 15 amino acids long. V was shortened by 3 bases and J by 1 base, with 12 bases between the two germline ends. The CDR3 loop reads CASSPDTSSNYGYTF. The DNA for the CDR3 is TGTGCCAGCTCACCGGACACCTCAAGTAACTATGGCTACACCTTC.

The V gene is TRBV30, the J gene TRBJ2-3; TRBD1 might be the D (5 bases). Germline V gene sequence: CDR1 GTSNPN, CDR2 SVGIG (reference sequence). This CDR3 spans 15 amino acids. V gave up 2 bases and J gave up 3 bases, with 15 bases separating them. The CDR3 region has the DNA TGTGCCTGGAGTCCGTGGGGCGACGGGACAGATACGCAGTATTTT. Translating gives CAWSPWGDGTDTQYF.

This clone was picked up a small number of times. V gene TRBV6-6 combines with J gene TRBJ2-3; 9 bases align to TRBD1. CDR1 is MNHNY and CDR2 is SVGAGI in the germline V gene (reference sequence). V lost 2 bases and J lost 7; bases outside the gene matches: 7. The CDR3 length is 15 residues. CDR3: CASSYATGGRHTQYF. The DNA of the CDR3 is TGTGCCAGCAGTTACGCTACAGGGGGCAGACATACGCAGTATTTT.

The chain carries TRBV10-2 and TRBJ1-1; 9 bases line up with TRBD1. The CDR3 totals 14 residues. V trimming: 6 bases; J trimming: 5 bases; junction bases outside the gene matches: 7. Germline V gene sequence: CDR1 WSHSY, CDR2 SAAADI. As DNA, the CDR3 is TGCGCCAGCAGGCCTACAGGGGGCCGTACTGAAGCTTTCTTT. Its translation: CASRPTGGRTEAFF.

This chain links TRBV7-9 with TRBJ1-5, with D possibly being TRBD1 (6 bases). The ends were cut back, 4 bases at V and 0 bases at J, with 7 bases in the middle. The CDR3 contains 14 residues. In germline, CDR1 is SEHNR, CDR2 FQNEAQ (reference sequence). CDR3 DNA: TGTGCCAGCAGCTGGACAGATAGCAATCAGCCCCAGCATTTT. It is translated as CASSWTDSNQPQHF.

The V call is TRBV4-1, the J call TRBJ1-2; possibly TRBD1 for D (6 bases). This CDR3 contains 15 residues. The V gene's germline CDR1 is MGHRA and CDR2 YSYEKL. The V and J ends lost 4 bases and 8 bases respectively, with 20 bases between them. CDR3 loop: CASSPEDSPLGGYTF. The CDR3 region has the DNA TGCGCCAGCAGCCCCGAGGACAGTCCCTTGGGGGGCTACACCTTC.

The CDR3 region is CASSSIQGAVVTGELFF. CDR3 in DNA: TGTGCCAGCAGCTCCATTCAGGGGGCGGTGGTTACCGGGGAGCTGTTTTTT. The chain combines TRBV7-7 with TRBJ2-2, with TRBD1 matching 8 bases. The germline CDR1 and CDR2 sequences are SSHAT and FNYEAQ (reference sequence). The CDR3 is 17 residues long. The ends lost 4 bases at V and 5 bases at J; junction bases unmatched: 12.

This chain links TRBV27 with TRBJ2-7; a weak D match, TRBD1 (5 bases). Germline CDR1 and CDR2: MNHEY and SMNVEV (reference sequence). V lost 6 bases and J lost 2, with 17 bases in between. The CDR3 loop spans 15 amino acids. The CDR3 spells CASSLLSGFTYEQYF. In DNA form, the CDR3 reads TGTGCCAGCAGCCTACTTTCAGGGTTCACCTACGAGCAGTACTTC.

The V call is TRBV19, the J call TRBJ1-2; possible D gene TRBD1, 5 bases. Per the germline V gene, CDR1 is LNHDA and CDR2 is SQIVND (reference sequence). Trimming took off 6 bases at V and 8 bases at J, with 19 bases between the two ends. This CDR3 has 14 residues. The CDR3: CASSLSGGDFGYTF. CDR3 nucleotides: TGTGCCAGTAGCCTTTCTGGGGGGGATTTCGGCTACACCTTC.

This sequence joins TRBV30 and TRBJ2-6; D not certain. Germline values: CDR1 GTSNPN, CDR2 SVGIG (reference sequence). CDR3 length equals 17 residues. V was trimmed by 3 bases and J by 0 bases, leaving 15 bases between them. In nucleotides, the CDR3 is TGTGCCTGGAGGTTCGCAGGCCGTACCTCTGGGGCCAACGTCCTGACTTTC. This gives the protein CAWRFAGRTSGANVLTF.

J is TRBJ1-5 and V is TRBV6-5, with no clear D. Between the trimmed V and J ends, which lost 4 bases and 3 bases, there was a span of 7 bases. The CDR3 is 13 amino acids. CDR1 and CDR2 from the germline V gene are MNHEY and SVGAGI. This CDR3 reads CASSSQDNQPQHF. CDR3 nucleotides: TGTGCCAGCAGTTCCCAGGACAATCAGCCCCAGCATTTT.

The rearrangement links TRBV18 to TRBJ1-5, with 11 bases that match TRBD1. The CDR3 runs to 16 residues. Germline trimming cut 3 bases from V and 6 bases from J; bases unmatched to any gene: 7. CDR1 and CDR2 (germline): KGHSH, LQKENI. CDR3 DNA: TGTGCCAGCTCACCTATGGGACAGGGGGTTGGTCAGCCCCAGCATTTT. Its protein product is CASSPMGQGVGQPQHF.

This clone was recorded once. The genes are TRBV5-4 and TRBJ1-2, with a possible D match to TRBD1 (5 bases). With 7 bases removed from V and 4 bases from J, the gap between germline ends came to 17 bases. The germline V gene encodes CDR1 SGHNT and CDR2 YYREEE (reference sequence). The CDR3 covers 14 residues. For the CDR3, the DNA is TGTGCCAGCGCATCCCCAGGGAGGGTCTATGGCTACACCTTC. Translated, it gives CASASPGRVYGYTF.

The chain combines TRBV25-1 with TRBJ2-5; 10 positions match TRBD1. CDR1 and CDR2 (germline): MGHDK, SYGVNS. The V and J ends lost 10 bases and 5 bases, in that order; junction bases with no gene match: 10. There are 14 residues in the CDR3. CDR3 sequence reads: CATADRGYYETQYF. For the CDR3, the DNA is TGTGCCACCGCGGACAGGGGGTATTATGAGACCCAGTACTTC.

In its sample, this clone was seen once. The chain uses TRBV13 and TRBJ2-6; 7 nucleotides line up with TRBD1. V lost 5 bases, J lost 4 bases, and 20 bases stayed unmatched. Per the germline V gene, CDR1 is PRHDT and CDR2 is FYEKMQ (reference sequence). The CDR3 is 20 residues long. CDR3 loop: CASSPPIRDRVLSGANVLTF. In DNA, the CDR3 is TGTGCCAGCAGCCCGCCGATCCGGGACAGAGTCCTATCGGGGGCCAACGTCCTGACTTTC.